This record covers a single T cell receptor (beta chain). Its antigen is unknown. The sample originates from a study of shared clonotypes between healthy human individuals. For the study at large: Sampling drew on donors who were a couple of women and three men aged 18 to 49.

Deep was the level used in running the assay. The method was immunoSEQ multiplex PCR; TCRdb's version includes in-frame clones alone and lacks a portion of them. The sample carries about 560,000 clones, around 80% recorded once. Whole-study results and caveats: Only a few donors were included, so the genetic and exposure-history diversity represented was limited.

Genomic DNA came from 90 million or so PBMCs in unsorted samples. The sequenced sample consisted of PBMCs. The sequence was collected from a woman in her thirties or forties in good health. Some clones in this sample may be carry-over from other donors' samples.

As DNA, the CDR3 is TGCGCCAGCAGCTCGACAGGGAACTACGAGACCCAGTACTTC. This encodes CASSSTGNYETQYF. V and J are TRBV5-1 and TRBJ2-5; 7 nucleotides align to TRBD1. Losses at the gene ends were 3 bases for V and 5 bases for J; bases not matched to a gene: 7. Germline values: CDR1 SGHRS, CDR2 YFSETQ. The CDR3 totals 14 residues. Supplemented by reference TRBV5-1 and TRBJ2-5, the full variable domain reads KAGVTQTPRYLIKTRGQQVTLSCSPISGHRSVSWYQQTPGQGLQFLFEYFSETQRNKGNFPGRFSGRQFSNSRSEMNVSTLELGDSALYLCASSSTGNYETQYFGPGTRLLVL.